This T cell receptor (beta chain) was found in a study of early T cells in non-severe SARS-CoV-2 infection. On the study more broadly: Alpha and beta chains were unpaired, from unsorted whole-blood bulk RNA. The study's findings and limits: Matching with VDJdb favored anti-spike CD8 responses (missing private and CD4 specificities).

cDNA molecules, individually, were tagged with unique molecular identifiers. TCRdb itself ran the 5' RACE reads through MiXCR, one entry per CDR3 protein. The repertoire includes approximately 56,000 distinct CDR3 sequences, roughly a tenth of them detected once, and approximately 6.5% sits in the top ten. V gave up 6 bases and J gave up 2 bases, with 10 bases separating them. This CDR3 is built from 13 residues. This clonotype showed up many times. Its matching antigen is unknown. This TCR was recovered from an adult who was a healthcare worker with PCR-confirmed SARS-CoV-2 infection or an uninfected control (not recorded which). The genes are TRBV12-3 or TRBV12-4 and TRBJ1-2, with a tentative D call TRBD1 (6 bases). Sequenced material: whole blood. The CDR3 reads CASSPDRNYGYTF. Written as DNA, the CDR3 is TGTGCCAGCAGCCCCGACAGGAACTATGGCTACACCTTC.